Listed here is a single T cell receptor beta chain. By share, this clonotype ranks as medium-sized (0.01 to 0.1%). The clone's antigen remains unknown. No qualities accompany the bases; no much larger clone lies one base away. Genomic DNA extracted from peripheral blood, rather than sorted cells or RNA, was used as the source for amplification of TCR beta rearrangements. V has 4 bases trimmed and J has 3 bases trimmed; junction bases matching no gene number 5. CDR1 and CDR2 are read off the germline V gene (reference sequence) as MNHNY and SVGAGI. The CDR3 runs 14 residues from the cysteine to the phenylalanine. The DNA shown is the 42-base CDR3, in frame from base 1. The data derive from a study of T cell repertoires in aging, cancer and after chemotherapy (dated by TCRdb to between 2019 and 2020). Some background on the complete study: Donors were distributed across six age groups ranging from 30 or younger to 70 or older, with at least three individuals included per group. The full dataset contained several million TCR reads. Control TCR repertoires from healthy donors were recorded across several months to years, and re-sampling revealed clear clonal overlap. To examine immunoaging and T cell reconstitution after chemotherapy, the study profiled TCR beta repertoires in peripheral blood from healthy donors and cancer patients. The cohort comprised 200 to 250 cancer patients, approximately 90 with hematological and fewer than 140 with solid cancers, plus 95 healthy donors as a reference group. The study at large found these results: In healthy donors, the decline in TCR diversity with age was mainly due to loss of richness, whereas in cancer patients loss of evenness also played a role. According to the authors, the repertoire data do not allow conclusions to be drawn about immunological memory after chemotherapy. Compared with age-matched healthy donors, untreated patients with either hematological or solid cancers had significantly lower TCR diversity in the blood along with higher clonality. An increase in median generation probability over the chemotherapy interval was observed in both cancer cohorts, suggesting that the repertoire was reconstituted through rebound thymic output.

Rearranged TRB sequences spanning V, D and J segments were amplified by multiplex touch-down PCR using a mixed TRB-A/B primer pool. Illumina adapters and sample indices were added to the amplicons in two consecutive PCR reactions performed with Phusion HS II polymerase. After gel purification with the NucleoSpin Gel and PCR Clean-up kit, the amplicons were checked using Qubit and an Agilent 2100 Bioanalyzer. The libraries were sequenced on an Illumina MiSeq with 600-cycle, single-indexed, paired-end runs. Under the source paper's analysis protocol: MiXCR versions 2.12 and 3.0.5 were used to process TRB sequences. A clone was defined as each unique CDR3 nucleotide sequence, and only productive sequences supported by at least two reads were kept. Repertoire metrics included Shannon diversity, evenness, clonality (one minus evenness), and alpha-parameterized diversity profiles from alpha 0 to 5. The IGoR algorithm was used to compute generation probabilities of clones in paired pre- and post-chemotherapy samples. In-frame beta chains were kept once TCRdb had trimmed the public reads at Q25 with fastp and called clones with MiXCR. Each CDR3 protein appears once, grouped with its most common genes and DNA. The V and J calls and clone size come from TCRdb's table, not from the authors' own analysis. The sample records about 13,000 distinct CDR3 sequences, more than 25% of which are singletons. Jointly, the top ten make up about 2.8% of the sample.

Specimen: blood. The chain is encoded by TRBV6-6 joined to TRBJ1-1, and TRBD1 aligns with 7 junction nucleotides. This TCR was recovered from a human donor in good health. The DNA is TGTGCCAGCAGTTCCACGACAGGGTACACTGAAGCTTTCTTT. Translated, this gives CASSSTTGYTEAFF.